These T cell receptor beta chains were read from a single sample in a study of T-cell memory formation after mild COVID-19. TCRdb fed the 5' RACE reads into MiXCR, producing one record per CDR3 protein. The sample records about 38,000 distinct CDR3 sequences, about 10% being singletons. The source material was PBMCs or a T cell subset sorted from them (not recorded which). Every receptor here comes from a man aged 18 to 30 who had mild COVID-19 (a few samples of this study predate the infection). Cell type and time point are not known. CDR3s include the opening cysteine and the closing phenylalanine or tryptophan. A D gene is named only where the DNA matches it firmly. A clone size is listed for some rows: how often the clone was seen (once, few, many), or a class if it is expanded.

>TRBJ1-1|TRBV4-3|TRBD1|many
TGCGCCAGCAGCCAGGTCTCCGGGACAGGGGGCACTGAAGCTTTCTTT
CASSQVSGTGGTEAFF
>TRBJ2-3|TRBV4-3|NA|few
TGCGCCAGCAGCCAAGAGCATTCGGACCGCCCAGATACGCAGTATTTT
CASSQEHSDRPDTQYF
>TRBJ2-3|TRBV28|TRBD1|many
TGTGCCAGCAGCGAGATACAGGGGAAGACAGATACGCAGTATTTT
CASSEIQGKTDTQYF
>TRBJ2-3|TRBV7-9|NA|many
TGTGCCAGCAAGGGGGGGATCTACACAGATACGCAGTATTTT
CASKGGIYTDTQYF
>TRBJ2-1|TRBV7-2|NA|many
TGTGCCAGCGCCTCTGTCGGGGTACACAATGAGCAGTTCTTC
CASASVGVHNEQFF
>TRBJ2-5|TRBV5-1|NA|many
TGCGCCAGCAGCTTGGTCGGGGAGACCCAGTACTTC
CASSLVGETQYF
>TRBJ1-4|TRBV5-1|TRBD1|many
TGCGCCAGCAGCCTGACAGGGGACGATGAAAAACTGTTTTTT
CASSLTGDDEKLFF
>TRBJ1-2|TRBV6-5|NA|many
TGTGCCAGCAGTTACTCGACGAGGGTGGGCTATGGCTACACCTTC
CASSYSTRVGYGYTF
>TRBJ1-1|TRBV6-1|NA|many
TGTGCCAGCAGTGTGGAGGAGTCCACTGAAGCTTTCTTT
CASSVEESTEAFF
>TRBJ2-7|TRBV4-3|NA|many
TGCGCCAGCAGCCTCGTCGGACTCTCCCGGGGAAAGCAGTACTTC
CASSLVGLSRGKQYF
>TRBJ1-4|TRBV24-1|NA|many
TGTGCCACCAGTGAGGGAAGCAGGGGTGACGGAGAAAAACTGTTTTTT
CATSEGSRGDGEKLFF
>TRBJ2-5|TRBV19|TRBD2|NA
TGTGCCAGTAGTGGTAGCGGGGGTAAAGAGACCCAGTACTTC
CASSGSGGKETQYF
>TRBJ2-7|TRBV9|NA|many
TGTGCCAGCAGCGTAGGGGCAGGGGAGCAGTACTTC
CASSVGAGEQYF
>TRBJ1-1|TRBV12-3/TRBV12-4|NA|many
TGTGCCAGCAGTTGGGGGCGCACTGAAGCTTTCTTT
CASSWGRTEAFF
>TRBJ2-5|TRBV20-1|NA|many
TGCAGTGCTAGTTGGCAGGGCCAAGAGACCCAGTACTTC
CSASWQGQETQYF
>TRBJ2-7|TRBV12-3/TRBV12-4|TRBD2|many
TGTGCCAGCAGTCCTACTAGCGGGAGGTACGAGCAGTACTTC
CASSPTSGRYEQYF
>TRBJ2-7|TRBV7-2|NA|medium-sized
TGTGCCAGCAGCCCCCGTACGGGGTCTGTTGACTTC
CASSPRTGSVDF
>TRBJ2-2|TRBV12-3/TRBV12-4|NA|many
TGTGCCAGCAGCCGATACACCGGGGAGCTGTTTTTT
CASSRYTGELFF
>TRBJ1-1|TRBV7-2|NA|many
TGTGCCAGCAGCTTTTTAACAAACACTGAAGCTTTCTTT
CASSFLTNTEAFF
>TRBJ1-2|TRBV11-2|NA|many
TGTGCCAGCAGCTTAGTTTCTGGGTGGTCCTATGGCTACACCTTC
CASSLVSGWSYGYTF
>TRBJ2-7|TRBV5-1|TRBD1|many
TGCGCCAGCAGCCCCGGGACAGGGGTTGCGCAGCAGTACTTC
CASSPGTGVAQQYF
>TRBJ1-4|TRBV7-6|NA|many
TGTGCCAGCAGCTTAGGGGTCAGCGAAAAACTGTTTTTT
CASSLGVSEKLFF